The present TCR beta chain was sequenced within a study of control samples from healthy donors and cancer patients (TCRdb year 2020). A remark on this clone: The target of this receptor is not known. Per-base qualities were not stored, and no clone one base away is much larger.

Receptor amplification or capture employed the immunoSEQ multiplex PCR assay. In its TCRdb copy, this immuneACCESS table keeps in-frame sequences only and misses some clones. Where compared with another copy, unresolved V genes explain less than half of these, and the others have no known cause. The sample table holds approximately 83,000 clones, of which over 85% were seen once. The biggest ten clones account for around 1.5% of the sample. From its cysteine to its phenylalanine, the CDR3 spans 14 amino acids. The entry retains the CDR3 DNA only, 42 bases that are in frame from base 1. CDR1 and CDR2, per the germline V gene, are SGDLS and YYNGEE. The V end gives up 4 bases and the J end 6 bases, leaving 6 bases in the junction not matched to a gene.

The sequence was obtained from a woman younger than 45 in good health. Sample: blood. The rearranged chain carries TRBV9 and TRBJ2-1; 8 middle bases align to TRBD2. The CDR3 reads as follows: CASSPGRGSNEQFF. The nucleotides read TGTGCCAGCAGCCCCGGGAGGGGGTCCAATGAGCAGTTCTTC.